One sample yielded the 7 T cell receptor beta chains listed below, sequenced in a study of cytomegalovirus exposure and HLA in healthy donors (dated by TCRdb to 2015 to 2018). The library was generated by the immunoSEQ multiplex PCR assay. Here the immuneACCESS table is served through TCRdb, limited to in-frame sequences with V and J called. Missing clones are a known gap in these copies; in checked studies unresolved V genes cover under half, and the rest lacks a known reason. Present in this sample are 150,000 to 200,000 clones, roughly 88% of which were seen just once. The leading ten clones occupy roughly 1.5% of the sample. Input material: PBMCs. Receptors originate from a young woman in good health and CMV-seronegative.

CDR3 in amino acids: CASSVQVTDSYEQYF. CDR3 bases: TGTGCCAGCTCAGTCCAAGTAACAGACTCCTACGAGCAGTACTTC. This chain joins TRBV18 and TRBJ2-7; D is unclear. The CDR3 loop spans 15 amino acids. V dropped 5 bases and J dropped 0 bases, with 14 bases sitting between them. CDR1 is KGHSH and CDR2 is LQKENI in the germline V gene.

Here the CDR3 DNA reads TGTGCCAGCAGTGGGAGATATAATTCACCCCTCCACTTT. It yields the protein CASSGRYNSPLHF. The V call is TRBV28, the J call TRBJ1-6, with D hard to call. The CDR3 totals 13 residues. Germline CDR1 reads MDHEN; CDR2 reads SYDVKM. V was clipped by 5 bases and J by 4 bases, with 6 bases between them.

The CDR3 loop is CASSLADRGGEAFF. The CDR3 nucleotides read TGTGCCAGTAGTCTTGCGGACAGGGGCGGTGAAGCTTTCTTT. This chain uses TRBV19 with TRBJ1-1, with TRBD1 matching 9 bases. Germline loops: CDR1 LNHDA, CDR2 SQIVND (reference sequence). With 5 bases clipped from V and 7 bases from J, the junction kept 8 bases outside the gene matches. This CDR3 spans 14 amino acids.

The rearrangement uses TRBV7-9 and TRBJ1-1, with D unresolved. V gave up 2 bases and J gave up 7 bases, with 8 bases separating them. CDR1 and CDR2 (germline): SEHNR, FQNEAQ (reference sequence). CDR3 length equals 12 residues. The CDR3 coding sequence is TGTGCCAGCAGCTTATCTGGGAGTGAAGCTTTCTTT. This translates into CASSLSGSEAFF. Using reference TRBV7-9 and TRBJ1-1 for the parts outside the CDR3, the full variable domain is DTGVSQNPRHKITKRGQNVTFRCDPISEHNRLYWYRQTLGQGPEFLTYFQNEAQLEKSRLLSDRFSAERPKGSFSTLEIQRTEQGDSAMYLCASSLSGSEAFFGQGTRLTVV.

V is TRBV7-2 and J is TRBJ2-5; 9 bases are a match to TRBD2. Per germline, CDR1 SGHTA and CDR2 FQGNSA. V lost 1 base to trimming and J lost 5 bases; unmatched junction nucleotides: 11. The CDR3 is made up of 17 amino acids. For the CDR3, the DNA is TGTGCCAGCAGCTTAGGGTGGCGGGGGGGCCGTGGGGAGACCCAGTACTTC. Its protein is CASSLGWRGGRGETQYF.

The chain has TRBV2 and TRBJ1-2; D is possibly TRBD1 (5 bases). The germline V gene encodes CDR1 SNHLY and CDR2 FYNNEI. Trimming removed 7 bases at V and 0 bases at J, with 9 bases between. The CDR3 sequence is 13 residues long. CDR3 DNA sequence: TGTGCCAGCAAGACAGACTCTAACTATGGCTACACCTTC. Its protein product is CASKTDSNYGYTF.

J is TRBJ2-7 and V is TRBV19, with a weak D call TRBD1 (6 bases). Germline V gene lookup returns CDR1 LNHDA and CDR2 SQIVND (reference sequence). The CDR3 is 12 residues long. V dropped 6 bases and J dropped 1 base, with 7 bases sitting between them. The CDR3 coding sequence is TGTGCCAGTAGCGGACAGTCCTACGAGCAGTACTTC. It is translated as CASSGQSYEQYF.